Only one count was recorded for the clone carrying this T cell receptor (beta chain). Methods used by the authors: Reference gene primer amplification gave estimated nucleated cell counts. Clones were sequenced by immunoSEQ multiplex PCR, and TCRdb holds only the in-frame ones, with some missing. Clonal size and the V and J genes are those of that table, whereas D and trimming came from the DNA. The table has about 120,000 clones, around 86% seen once. This entry is derived from a study of blood T cell repertoires in COVID-19. Study as a whole: Both acute and convalescent COVID-19 samples were obtained from the United States, Italy and Spain. Nucleic acid was either cDNA or gDNA, and it came from T cells, B-cell-depleted T cells, or PBMCs.

CDR1 ENHRY and CDR2 SYGVKD come from the germline V gene. V was shortened by 2 bases and J by 0 bases, with 14 bases between the two germline ends. The CDR3 totals 16 residues. This clonotype was obtained from a woman in her seventies with acute or convalescent COVID-19. The sample taken for sequencing was peripheral blood. J is TRBJ2-7 and V is TRBV10-3; D not resolved. CDR3 nucleotide sequence: TGTGCCATCAGTGAGACCAACAAAAAAAGCTCCTACGAGCAGTACTTC. It codes for CAISETNKKSSYEQYF.